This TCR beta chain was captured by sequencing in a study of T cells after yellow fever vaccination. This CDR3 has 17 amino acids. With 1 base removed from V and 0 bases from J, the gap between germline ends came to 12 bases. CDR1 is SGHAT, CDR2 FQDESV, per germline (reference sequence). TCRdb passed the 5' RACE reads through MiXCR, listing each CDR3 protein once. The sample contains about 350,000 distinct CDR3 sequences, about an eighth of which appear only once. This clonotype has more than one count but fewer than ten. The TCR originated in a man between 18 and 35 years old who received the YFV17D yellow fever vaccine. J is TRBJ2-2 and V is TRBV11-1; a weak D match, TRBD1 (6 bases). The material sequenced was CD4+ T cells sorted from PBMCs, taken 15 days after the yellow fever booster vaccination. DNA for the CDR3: TGTGCCAGCAGCTTAGAAGGACCAGGGGCGAACACCGGGGAGCTGTTTTTT. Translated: CASSLEGPGANTGELFF.